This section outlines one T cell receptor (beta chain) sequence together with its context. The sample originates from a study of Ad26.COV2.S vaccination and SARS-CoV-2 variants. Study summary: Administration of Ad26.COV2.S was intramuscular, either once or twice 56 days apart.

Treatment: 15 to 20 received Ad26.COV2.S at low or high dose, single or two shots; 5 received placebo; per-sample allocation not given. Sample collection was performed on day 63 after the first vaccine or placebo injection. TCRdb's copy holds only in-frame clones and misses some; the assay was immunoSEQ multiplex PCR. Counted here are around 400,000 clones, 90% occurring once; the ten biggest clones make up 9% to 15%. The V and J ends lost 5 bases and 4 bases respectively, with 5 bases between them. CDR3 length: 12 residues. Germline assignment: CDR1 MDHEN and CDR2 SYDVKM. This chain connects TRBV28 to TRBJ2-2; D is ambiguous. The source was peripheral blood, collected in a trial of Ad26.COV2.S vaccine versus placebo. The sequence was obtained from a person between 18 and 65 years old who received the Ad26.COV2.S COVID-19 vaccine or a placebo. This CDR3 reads CASSPFTGELFF. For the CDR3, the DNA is TGTGCCAGCAGTCCCTTCACCGGGGAGCTGTTTTTT.